These T cell receptor beta chains were read from a single sample in a study of blood T cells in healthy people across ages. A single record per CDR3 protein comes from TCRdb applying MiXCR to the 5' RACE reads. The table lists more than 700,000 distinct CDR3 sequences, 35% to 50% of them singletons, with about a sixth in the top ten. Sample: blood. The source is a man older than 75 in good health. The CDR3 runs from the conserved cysteine through the conserved F or W. A D gene is named only where the DNA matches it firmly. The size field is filled for only some rows; it gives once, few, many or a size class.

j_call,v_call,clone_size,d_call,cdr3_nt,cdr3_aa
TRBJ1-2,TRBV2,NA,NA,TGTGCCAGCAGCGTCGGGGAGGGCTATGGCCACACCTTC,CASSVGEGYGHTF
TRBJ2-1,TRBV6-4,few,NA,TGTGCCACCAAGGGTAGGGCCTCCCACAATGAGCAGTTCTTC,CATKGRASHNEQFF
TRBJ2-5,TRBV15,NA,TRBD1,TGTGCCACCAGCAGAGATCTTCAGGGGGCTGGGGAGACCCAGTACTTC,CATSRDLQGAGETQYF
TRBJ2-7,TRBV6-2/TRBV6-3,NA,NA,TGTGCCAGCAGATACTTAGGGACCAGGCACCACGAGCAGTACTTC,CASRYLGTRHHEQYF
TRBJ1-5,TRBV6-6,NA,TRBD1,TGTGCCAGCCCTGGACAGGGGGCCGGGCAGCCCCAGCATTTT,CASPGQGAGQPQHF
TRBJ2-1,TRBV20-1,many,TRBD2,TGCAGTGCTCTACCCCCGCGGGAGGGTTCAAATGAGCAGTTCTTC,CSALPPREGSNEQFF
TRBJ2-3,TRBV29-1,NA,NA,TGCAGCGCTGATGTCGGAGAGACGGTATTCACAGATACGCAGTATTTT,CSADVGETVFTDTQYF
TRBJ2-3,TRBV9,few,NA,TGTGCCAGCAGCGCCGGGACTGAAGCAGATACGCAGTATTTT,CASSAGTEADTQYF
TRBJ2-7,TRBV10-3,NA,TRBD1,TGTGCCATCAGTGAGTCGCAGGGACAGAACTCCTACGAGCAGTACTTC,CAISESQGQNSYEQYF
TRBJ2-3,TRBV29-1,few,NA,TGCAGCGTTGAAGATAGGGGGAACCCAGATACGCAGTATTTT,CSVEDRGNPDTQYF
TRBJ2-7,TRBV20-1,NA,NA,TGCAGTGCCACTAGAAGTAGCGGAGCCTACAATGAGCAGTACTTC,CSATRSSGAYNEQYF
TRBJ2-1,TRBV12-3/TRBV12-4,NA,TRBD2,TGTGCCAGCAGTCCGACTAGCGGGACGGAGACCCAGTTCTTC,CASSPTSGTETQFF
TRBJ2-1,TRBV14,NA,NA,TGTGCCAGCAGCCCCGGACAGAGCCGAGGGAACAATGAGCAGTTCTTC,CASSPGQSRGNNEQFF
TRBJ1-1,TRBV7-2,NA,NA,TGTGCCAGCAGCTGGAGTAAGGGCACTGAAGCTTTCTTT,CASSWSKGTEAFF
TRBJ2-5,TRBV3-1,many,TRBD1,TGTGCCAGCAGCCCGTGGACAGGGAGAGAGACCCAGTACTTC,CASSPWTGRETQYF
TRBJ2-7,TRBV4-1,NA,NA,TGCGCCAGCAGCCAAGAAGACCGGTCTGAGCAGTACTTC,CASSQEDRSEQYF
TRBJ2-1,TRBV5-1,few,NA,TGCGCCAGCAGCTTGGGGATGGGGGGTCCGAGGTACAATGAGCAGTTCTTC,CASSLGMGGPRYNEQFF
TRBJ2-7,TRBV18,once,NA,TGTGCCAGCTCACCACCGGGGCGCGAGCAGTACTTC,CASSPPGREQYF
TRBJ2-3,TRBV18,NA,NA,TGTGCCAGCTCACTAAATCTGGGCACAGATACGCAGTATTTT,CASSLNLGTDTQYF
TRBJ1-4,TRBV20-1,once,NA,TGCAGTGCTAGAGATCGGGCGGCTAATGAAAAACTGTTTTTT,CSARDRAANEKLFF
TRBJ2-1,TRBV21-1,NA,NA,TGTGCCAGCAGCATACCTGACAGGCGATGCTCCTACAATAAGCAGTTCTTC,CASSIPDRRCSYNKQFF
TRBJ1-2,TRBV4-3,once,NA,TGCGCCAGCAGCCAGACTACTAACTATGGCTACACCTTC,CASSQTTNYGYTF
TRBJ1-1,TRBV3-1,NA,TRBD1,TGTGCCAGTAAGGACAGGGCCGGTGAAGCTTTCTTT,CASKDRAGEAFF
TRBJ2-1,TRBV20-1,NA,TRBD2,TGCAGTGCCAAGCGGGAGGGCCGGGAAAAGCAGTTCTTC,CSAKREGREKQFF
TRBJ2-7,TRBV6-2/TRBV6-3,few,NA,TGTGCCAGCGAGGGAGGATTCGAGGCAGGGGTAAACGAGCAGTACTTC,CASEGGFEAGVNEQYF
TRBJ1-5,TRBV12-3/TRBV12-4,NA,TRBD1,TGTGCCAGCAGCCGCAGGGGGATAGCGCATCAGCCCCAGCATTTT,CASSRRGIAHQPQHF
TRBJ1-6,TRBV20-1,NA,NA,TGCAGTGCTAGCGTACAGGGCTATTCACCCCTCCACTTT,CSASVQGYSPLHF
TRBJ2-7,TRBV27,NA,NA,TGTGCCAGCAGGCTACAGGGAATGGGACACTACGAGCAGTACTTC,CASRLQGMGHYEQYF
TRBJ2-7,TRBV18,once,NA,TGTGCCGGCTCAGGGCGGGAACACTCCTACGAGCAGTACTTC,CAGSGREHSYEQYF
TRBJ2-5,TRBV5-6,NA,NA,TGTACCAGCAGCTTGAAAGGAGCAGAGACCCAGTACTTC,CTSSLKGAETQYF
TRBJ2-3,TRBV12-3/TRBV12-4,NA,TRBD1,TGTGCCAGTATTCCGGGACAGGGGGCAAATACGCAGTATTTT,CASIPGQGANTQYF
TRBJ2-3,TRBV7-9,NA,NA,TGTGCCAGCAGCTTTTACGGGAGAAACCCAGATACGCAGTATTTT,CASSFYGRNPDTQYF
TRBJ2-2,TRBV27,NA,NA,TGTGCCAGCAGTTCGTCCGGGAGTCCCACCGGGGAGCTGTTTTTT,CASSSSGSPTGELFF
TRBJ2-1,TRBV6-1,few,TRBD2,TGTGCCAGCAGGACGACAGGGTTGCGGGAGGGGTTCTTC,CASRTTGLREGFF
TRBJ2-7,TRBV20-1,NA,NA,TGCAGTGCTAGAGATCCCGCAGTTGCCCACAATGAGCAGTACTTC,CSARDPAVAHNEQYF
TRBJ2-7,TRBV20-1,few,NA,TGCAGTGCTGCGGGACAGACCTACGAGCAGTACTTC,CSAAGQTYEQYF
TRBJ2-1,TRBV7-2,NA,TRBD2,TGTGCCAGCAGCTCGATAGCGGGAGGGGGTACGTATGAGCAGTTCTTC,CASSSIAGGGTYEQFF
TRBJ2-7,TRBV24-1,NA,NA,TGTGCCACCAGTGAATCGGGAGTGTGGACCTACGAGCAGTACTTC,CATSESGVWTYEQYF
TRBJ2-5,TRBV3-1,once,NA,TGTGCCAGCAGCCGGATATTGGGGGCTACCCGAGGGGAGACCCAGTACTTC,CASSRILGATRGETQYF
TRBJ2-7,TRBV20-1,NA,NA,TGCAGTGCTAGTGACAGCTACGAGCAGTACTTC,CSASDSYEQYF
TRBJ2-3,TRBV27,few,NA,TGTGCCAGCAGTTTAACACCGGTCCCGGCAGATACGCAGTATTTT,CASSLTPVPADTQYF
TRBJ2-7,TRBV10-3,NA,TRBD1,TGTGCCATCAGTGAAACCGGGACAGGTCCCACCTACGAGCAGTACTTC,CAISETGTGPTYEQYF
TRBJ2-3,TRBV6-2/TRBV6-3,NA,NA,TGTGCCAGCAAGAGACTAGGTTTTACAGATACGCAGTATTTT,CASKRLGFTDTQYF
TRBJ2-1,TRBV29-1,few,TRBD2,TGCAGCGTTGAAGATACCAGCGGGAGACCCAATGAGCAGTTCTTC,CSVEDTSGRPNEQFF
TRBJ2-7,TRBV29-1,NA,NA,TGCAGCGTTGAAGGACAATTCGACGACGAGCAGTACTTC,CSVEGQFDDEQYF
TRBJ2-1,TRBV4-1,NA,NA,TGCGCCAGCAGCCAAGCTTCCCAGGGACGGAATGAGCAGTTCTTC,CASSQASQGRNEQFF
TRBJ1-2,TRBV19,NA,NA,TGTGCCAGTAGTATAGCGATGCAAGGGAAAGCTAACTATGGCTACACCTTC,CASSIAMQGKANYGYTF
TRBJ2-5,TRBV15,NA,NA,TGTGCCACCAGCAGAGATAAGGCCGGCCAAGAGACCCAGTACTTC,CATSRDKAGQETQYF
TRBJ2-7,TRBV7-9,NA,NA,TGTGCCAGCAGCCATGACAGCTCAACCTACGAGCAGTACTTC,CASSHDSSTYEQYF
TRBJ2-3,TRBV25-1,NA,NA,TGTGCCAGCAGTGGACCGATTAGCACAGATACGCAGTATTTT,CASSGPISTDTQYF
TRBJ2-7,TRBV28,NA,NA,TGTGCCAGCTACGCGGGCCCATCCTACGAGCAGTACTTC,CASYAGPSYEQYF
TRBJ2-2,TRBV30,NA,NA,TGTGCCTGGATCCCCAGCGTAATGAACACCGGGGAGCTGTTTTTT,CAWIPSVMNTGELFF
TRBJ2-1,TRBV29-1,NA,TRBD2,TGCAGCGCCAGGACTAGCGGGGGCCACAATGAGCAGTTCTTC,CSARTSGGHNEQFF
TRBJ2-4,TRBV5-1,few,TRBD1,TGCGCCAGCAGCTTGGTGCCGGGACAGACCAAAAACATTCAGTACTTC,CASSLVPGQTKNIQYF
TRBJ2-7,TRBV7-9,many,NA,TGTGCCAGCAGCTTCGGGGCCGCCTACGAGCAGTACTTC,CASSFGAAYEQYF
TRBJ2-1,TRBV6-2/TRBV6-3,NA,NA,TGTGCCAGCAATTTCGATGTGAGACAGTCCGTTTCGGGAGCGGAGAATGAGCAGTTCTTC,CASNFDVRQSVSGAENEQFF
TRBJ2-7,TRBV11-2,many,NA,TGTGCCAGCAGCTTAGATCTGCAGGGTCCCTACGAGCAGTACTTC,CASSLDLQGPYEQYF
TRBJ2-5,TRBV9,NA,TRBD2,TGTGCCAGCAGCCCCCGAGCGGGGGAAAATGAGCAGTACTTC,CASSPRAGENEQYF